This T cell receptor (beta chain) was obtained from a study of vaccination and CD4 T cells after COVID-19. Study as a whole: Each participant underwent a two-dose regimen of either the BNT162b2 or the mRNA-1273 vaccine. Researchers treated control cultures with a CEFX pool, an HIV-1 Nef pool, or no peptide. Overlapping spike pools from SARS-CoV-2 and HCoV-NL63, HCoV-OC43 and HCoV-229E served as culture stimuli. Study observations and caveats: Going from roughly 22 to 38, median SARS-CoV-2-reactive clonotypes did not rise significantly.

Treatment indicated: roughly nine-day PBMC culture with coronavirus spike peptide pools or control peptides (ViraFEST assay). As regards this clonotype: The target antigen is unknown.

Germline-derived CDR1 and CDR2 are MNHEY and SMNVEV (reference sequence). V lost 2 bases and J lost 0, with 2 bases in between. This CDR3 region has 13 residues. The Oncomine TCR Beta short-read assay was applied to DNA of cultured CD4+ T cells. TCRdb itself ran the PCR reads through MiXCR, one entry per CDR3 protein. The sample comprises some 10,000 distinct CDR3 sequences, about 50% of which are singletons, and 30% to 35% rests with the top ten. The V gene is TRBV27, the J gene TRBJ1-3; D remains ambiguous. Sequenced sample: CD4+ T cells from blood, cultured in vitro. The sequence came from a human donor who had recovered from COVID-19. The CDR3 here is CASSLTSGNTIYF. DNA of the CDR3: TGTGCCAGCAGTTTAACCTCTGGAAACACCATATATTTT.